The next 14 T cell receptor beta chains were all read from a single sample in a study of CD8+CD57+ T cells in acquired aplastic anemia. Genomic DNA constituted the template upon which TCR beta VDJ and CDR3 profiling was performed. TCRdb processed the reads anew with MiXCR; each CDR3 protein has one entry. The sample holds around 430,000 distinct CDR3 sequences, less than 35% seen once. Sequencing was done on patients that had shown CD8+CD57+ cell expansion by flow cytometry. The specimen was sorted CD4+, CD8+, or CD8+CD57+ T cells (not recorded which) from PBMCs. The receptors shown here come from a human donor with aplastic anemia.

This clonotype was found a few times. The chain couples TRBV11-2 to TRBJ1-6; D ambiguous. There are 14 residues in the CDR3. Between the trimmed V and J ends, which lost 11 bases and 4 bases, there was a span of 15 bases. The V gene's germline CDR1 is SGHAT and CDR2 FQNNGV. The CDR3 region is CAWSVDQYNSPLHF. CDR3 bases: TGTGCCTGGAGTGTAGACCAGTATAATTCACCCCTCCACTTT.

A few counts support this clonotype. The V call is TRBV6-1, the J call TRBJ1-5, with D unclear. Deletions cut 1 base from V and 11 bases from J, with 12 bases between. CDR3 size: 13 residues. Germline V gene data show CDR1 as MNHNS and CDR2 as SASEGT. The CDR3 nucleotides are TGTGCCAGCAGTGAAGTAACGTCTGGGGCCCAGCATTTT. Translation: CASSEVTSGAQHF.

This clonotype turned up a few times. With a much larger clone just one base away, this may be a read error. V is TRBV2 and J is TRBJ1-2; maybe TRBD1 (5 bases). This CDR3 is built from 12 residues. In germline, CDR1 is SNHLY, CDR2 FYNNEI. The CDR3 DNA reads TGTGCCAGCGTCGGGGGAATATATGGCTACGCCTTC. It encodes CASVGGIYGYAF.

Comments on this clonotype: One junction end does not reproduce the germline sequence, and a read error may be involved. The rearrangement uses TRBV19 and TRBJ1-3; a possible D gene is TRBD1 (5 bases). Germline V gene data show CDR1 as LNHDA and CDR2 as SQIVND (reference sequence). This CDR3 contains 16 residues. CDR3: CARSQNRGSPGNTIYF. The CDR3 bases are TGTGCCCGTAGCCAAAATCGGGGCAGCCCTGGAAACACCATATATTTT.

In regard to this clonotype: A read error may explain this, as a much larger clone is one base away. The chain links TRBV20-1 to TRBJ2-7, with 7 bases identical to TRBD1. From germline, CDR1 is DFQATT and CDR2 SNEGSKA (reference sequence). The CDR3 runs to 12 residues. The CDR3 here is CSAPRQGYEQHF. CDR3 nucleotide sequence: TGCAGTGCTCCAAGACAGGGCTACGAGCAGCACTTC.

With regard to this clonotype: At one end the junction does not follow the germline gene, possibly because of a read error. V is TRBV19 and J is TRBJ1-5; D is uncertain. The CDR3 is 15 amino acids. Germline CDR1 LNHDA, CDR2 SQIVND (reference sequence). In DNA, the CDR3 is TGTGCCAGTGGTATTCGCGACCGACAAAATCAGCCCCAGCATTTT. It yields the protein CASGIRDRQNQPQHF.

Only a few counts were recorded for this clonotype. CDR3 protein: CASSVRDRVPNEQFF. CDR3 nucleotide sequence: TGTGCCAGCAGCGTCCGGGACAGGGTGCCCAATGAGCAGTTCTTC. The J gene is TRBJ2-1, the V gene TRBV9; TRBD1 aligns across 9 bases. The CDR3 spans 15 residues. Trimming removed 2 bases from V and 6 bases from J; junction bases left unmatched: 6. Germline CDR1 reads SGDLS; CDR2 reads YYNGEE.

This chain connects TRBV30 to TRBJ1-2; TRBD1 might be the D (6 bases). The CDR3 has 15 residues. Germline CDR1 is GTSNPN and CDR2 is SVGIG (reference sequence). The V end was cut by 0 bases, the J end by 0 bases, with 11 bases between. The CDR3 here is CAWSVRAGANYGYTF. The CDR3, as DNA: TGTGCCTGGAGTGTACGGGCAGGGGCTAACTATGGCTACACCTTC.

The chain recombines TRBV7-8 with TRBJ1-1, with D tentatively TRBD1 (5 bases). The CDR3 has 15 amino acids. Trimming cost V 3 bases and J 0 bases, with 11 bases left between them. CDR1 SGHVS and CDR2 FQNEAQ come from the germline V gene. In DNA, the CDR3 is TGTGCCAGCAGCTTGGGGACGGCCCTGAACACTGAAGCTTTCTTT. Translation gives CASSLGTALNTEAFF.

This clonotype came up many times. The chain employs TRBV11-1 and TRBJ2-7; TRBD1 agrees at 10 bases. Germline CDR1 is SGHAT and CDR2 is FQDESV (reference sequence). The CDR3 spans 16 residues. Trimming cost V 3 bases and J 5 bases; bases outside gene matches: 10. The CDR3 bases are TGTGCCAGCAGCTTCCTAACCGGGACAGGGGCCCACGAGCAGTACTTC. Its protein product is CASSFLTGTGAHEQYF.

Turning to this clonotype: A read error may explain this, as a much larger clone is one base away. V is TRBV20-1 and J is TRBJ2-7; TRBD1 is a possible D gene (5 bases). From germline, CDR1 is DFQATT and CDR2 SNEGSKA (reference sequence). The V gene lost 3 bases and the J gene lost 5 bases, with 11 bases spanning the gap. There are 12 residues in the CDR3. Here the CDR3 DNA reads TGCAGTGCTAGTTTGCAGGGAAACGAGCAGTACTTC. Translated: CSASLQGNEQYF.

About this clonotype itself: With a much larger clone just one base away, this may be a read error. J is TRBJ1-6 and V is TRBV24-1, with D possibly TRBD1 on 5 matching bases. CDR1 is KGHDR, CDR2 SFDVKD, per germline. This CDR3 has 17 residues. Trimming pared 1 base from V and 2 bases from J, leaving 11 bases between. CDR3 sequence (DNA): TGTGCCACCAGTGATTTAAGGGGAAGCCCCTATAATTCACCCCTCCACTTT. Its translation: CATSDLRGSPYNSPLHF.

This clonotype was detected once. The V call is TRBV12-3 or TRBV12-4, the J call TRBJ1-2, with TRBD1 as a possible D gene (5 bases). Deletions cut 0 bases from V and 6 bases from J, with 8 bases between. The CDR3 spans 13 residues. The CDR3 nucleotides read TGTGCCAGCAGTTTAGCGGGGCTGAATGGCTACACCTTC. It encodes CASSLAGLNGYTF.

For the CDR3, the DNA is TGCAGCGTTGACAGGGGGCTCTCGAGTGAAGCTTTCTTT. The encoded protein is CSVDRGLSSEAFF. This chain connects TRBV29-1 to TRBJ1-1, with 8 nucleotides matching TRBD1. The CDR3 length is 13 residues. V dropped 3 bases and J dropped 7; count of bases not matched to a gene: 7. The germline V gene encodes CDR1 SQVTM and CDR2 ANQGSEA.